This T cell receptor (beta chain) was retrieved from a study of T cells in Graves' hyperthyroidism and ophthalmopathy. Study-wide results and caveats: From stable hyperthyroidism, ophthalmopathy was separated by a 13 V-J model.

This clonotype was counted many times. The antigen is undetermined. Amplification yielded TCR beta CDR3 regions, with RNA transcripts as the source. During a first-round RT-PCR of the TCR CDR3, the HTBI primer set was used. TCRdb passed the multiplex PCR reads through MiXCR, listing each CDR3 protein once. The repertoire consists of roughly 570,000 distinct CDR3 sequences, with under 60% occurring once and the leading ten covering roughly 20%. The germline V gene has CDR1 MGHRA and CDR2 YSYEKL. The CDR3 totals 14 residues. The V gene lost 1 base and the J gene lost 7 bases, with 14 bases spanning the gap.

This chain connects TRBV4-1 to TRBJ2-7; D may be TRBD2 (6 bases). The material sequenced was peripheral blood or thyroid tissue (not recorded which). The clonotype was recovered from an adult woman with Graves' disease, either hyperthyroidism or ophthalmopathy (not recorded which). The CDR3 DNA is TGCGCCAGCAGCCAAGGGGACTCCCGGGGGGAGCAGTACTTC. This sequence encodes CASSQGDSRGEQYF.